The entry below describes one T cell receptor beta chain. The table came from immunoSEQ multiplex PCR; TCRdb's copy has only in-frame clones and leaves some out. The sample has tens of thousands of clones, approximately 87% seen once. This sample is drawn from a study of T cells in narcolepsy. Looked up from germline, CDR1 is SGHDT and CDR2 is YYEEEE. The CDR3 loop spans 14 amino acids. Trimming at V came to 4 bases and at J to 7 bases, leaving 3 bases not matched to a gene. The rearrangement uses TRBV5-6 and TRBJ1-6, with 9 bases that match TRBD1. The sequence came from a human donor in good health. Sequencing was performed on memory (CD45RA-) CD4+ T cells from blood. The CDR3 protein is CASSRDRANSPLHF. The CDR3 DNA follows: TGTGCCAGCAGCCGGGACAGGGCGAATTCACCCCTCCACTTT. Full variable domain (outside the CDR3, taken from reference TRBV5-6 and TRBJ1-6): DAGVTQSPTHLIKTRGQQVTLRCSPKSGHDTVSWYQQALGQGPQFIFQYYEEEERQRGNFPDRFSGHQFPNYSSELNVNALLLGDSALYLCASSRDRANSPLHFGNGTRLTVT.